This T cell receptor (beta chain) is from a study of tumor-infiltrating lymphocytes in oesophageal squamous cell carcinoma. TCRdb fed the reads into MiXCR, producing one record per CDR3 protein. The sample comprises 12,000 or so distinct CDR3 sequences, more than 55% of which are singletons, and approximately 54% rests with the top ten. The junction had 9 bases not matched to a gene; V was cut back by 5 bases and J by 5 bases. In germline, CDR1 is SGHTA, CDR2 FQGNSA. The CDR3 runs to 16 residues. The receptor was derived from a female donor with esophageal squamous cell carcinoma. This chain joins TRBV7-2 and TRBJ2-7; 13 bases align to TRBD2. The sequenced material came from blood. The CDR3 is CASSGSGLAGAHEQYF. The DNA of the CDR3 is TGTGCCAGCAGCGGAAGCGGACTAGCGGGAGCCCACGAGCAGTACTTC.